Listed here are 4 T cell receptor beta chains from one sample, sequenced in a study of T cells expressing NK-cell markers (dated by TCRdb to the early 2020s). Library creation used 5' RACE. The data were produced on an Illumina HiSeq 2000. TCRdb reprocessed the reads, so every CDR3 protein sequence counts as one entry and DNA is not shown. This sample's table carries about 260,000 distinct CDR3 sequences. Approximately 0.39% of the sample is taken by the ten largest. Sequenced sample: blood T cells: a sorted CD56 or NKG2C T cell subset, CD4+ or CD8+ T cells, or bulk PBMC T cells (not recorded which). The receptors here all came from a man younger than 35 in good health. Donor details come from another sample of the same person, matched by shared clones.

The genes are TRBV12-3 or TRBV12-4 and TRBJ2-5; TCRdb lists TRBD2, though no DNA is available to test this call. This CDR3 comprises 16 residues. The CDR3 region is CASSFAGGPGVETQYF.

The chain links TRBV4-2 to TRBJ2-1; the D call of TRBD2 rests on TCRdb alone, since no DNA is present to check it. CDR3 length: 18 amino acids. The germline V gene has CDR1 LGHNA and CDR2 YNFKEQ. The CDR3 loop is CASSQGGSSGRRVGEQFF.

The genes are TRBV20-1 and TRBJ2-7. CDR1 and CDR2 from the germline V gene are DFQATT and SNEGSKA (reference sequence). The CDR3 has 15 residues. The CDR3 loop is CSARDPRRELHEQYF.

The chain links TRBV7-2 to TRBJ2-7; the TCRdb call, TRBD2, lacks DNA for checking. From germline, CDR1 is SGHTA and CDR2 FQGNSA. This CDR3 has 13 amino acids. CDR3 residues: CASASGRVYEQYF. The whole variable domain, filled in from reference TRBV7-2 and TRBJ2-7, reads GAGVSQSPSNKVTEKGKDVELRCDPISGHTALYWYRQSLGQGLEFLIYFQGNSAPDKSGLPSDRFSAERTGGSVSTLTIQRTQQEDSAVYLCASASGRVYEQYFGPGTRLTVT.